A single sample gave rise to the 3 T cell receptor beta chains below, sequenced in a study of blood T cell repertoires in COVID-19. Sequenced by immunoSEQ multiplex PCR; TCRdb stores in-frame clones only, minus some. The table has some 180,000 clones, under 95% seen once. The sample was peripheral blood. The receptor source for this set is a man between 18 and 29 years old with COVID-19, enrolled during active disease.

The chain combines TRBV7-9 with TRBJ2-1; weak D call: TRBD2 (6 bases). The CDR3 is made up of 16 amino acids. Germline V gives CDR1 SEHNR, CDR2 FQNEAQ (reference sequence). The V end was cut by 4 bases, the J end by 7 bases, with 20 bases between. In DNA form, the CDR3 reads TGTGCCAGCAGCTCAGAGACAGCGGGCTCCCTGAATGAGCAGTTCTTC. The encoded protein is CASSSETAGSLNEQFF.

The chain couples TRBV5-1 to TRBJ2-7, with D maybe TRBD1 (7 bases). The germline gives CDR1 SGHRS, CDR2 YFSETQ. V gave up 0 bases and J gave up 3 bases, with 19 bases separating them. The CDR3 sequence is 17 residues long. In DNA form, the CDR3 reads TGCGCCAGCAGCTTGGCCGTAGGGGGGACAGTAGGCTACGAGCAGTACTTC. It is translated as CASSLAVGGTVGYEQYF. Filled out from reference TRBV5-1 and TRBJ2-7, the complete variable domain reads KAGVTQTPRYLIKTRGQQVTLSCSPISGHRSVSWYQQTPGQGLQFLFEYFSETQRNKGNFPGRFSGRQFSNSRSEMNVSTLELGDSALYLCASSLAVGGTVGYEQYFGPGTRLTVT.

The J gene is TRBJ2-5, the V gene TRBV5-4; TRBD1 aligns across 12 bases. The germline CDR1 and CDR2 sequences are SGHNT and YYREEE (reference sequence). J was trimmed by 4 bases and V by 4 bases; bases with no gene match: 8. The CDR3 consists of 16 residues. CDR3 coding DNA: TGTGCCAGCAGCCGTCCGGGACAGGGGGCGGGAGAGACCCAGTACTTC. Residues: CASSRPGQGAGETQYF. The variable domain in full, with the rest retrieved from reference TRBV5-4 and TRBJ2-5, is ETGVTQSPTHLIKTRGQQVTLRCSSQSGHNTVSWYQQALGQGPQFIFQYYREEENGRGNFPPRFSGLQFPNYSSELNVNALELDDSALYLCASSRPGQGAGETQYFGPGTRLLVL.